This entry describes one T cell receptor beta chain. This clonotype was observed many times. The antigen it binds to is not known. No quality values exist for individual bases; no much larger clone is one base distant. Amplification of TCR beta CDR3 regions was carried out from RNA transcripts. The first round of RT-PCR for the TCR CDR3 was performed with the HTBI primer set and the Qiagen OneStep RT-PCR kit. Libraries were constructed in a second round of multiplex PCR, after which size selection and purification were performed. Sequencing of the libraries was done on an Illumina HiSeq2000 using paired-end 100 bp reads. In the source study's methods: SOAPnuke was used to process the raw data, throwing out any read that contained adapters or uncalled bases, had a mean Phred below 15, or lacked an exact constant-primer or identifier match. COPE v1.2.5 was used to merge the high-quality paired reads, and each unique nucleotide sequence was defined as a clonotype. Clonotypes were aligned to IMGT TRBV, TRBD and TRBJ reference segments using MiTCR v1.1. The analysis was restricted to V-J combinations with a frequency above 0.0001, which together covered 98% to 99.2% of the repertoires. A TCS score was defined as the ratio between F50 (clonal expansion) and ExV (chaos), using BLOSUM62-based TCRdist between CDR3 peptides within each V-J. Welch's t-statistics and random forest reduced around 550 V-J features to under 15, which were used in a naive Bayes classifier (R e1071). TCRdb handled the public reads itself, with Q25 trimming in fastp and clone calling in MiXCR, and kept productive beta chains. Every CDR3 protein is listed once, alongside the most common genes and DNA of its rows. The V and J calls and clone size come from TCRdb's table, not from the authors' own analysis. The sample records 550,000 to 600,000 distinct CDR3 sequences, approximately 14% of which are singletons. The ten largest clones take up more than 6% of the sample.

The CDR3 runs 12 residues from the cysteine to the phenylalanine. The read is trimmed to its CDR3 DNA, 36 bases read in frame from base 1. Germline trimming amounts to 8 bases on V and 9 bases on J, with 10 as the count of junction bases outside the gene matches. For CDR1 and CDR2, the germline V gene lists MNHNS and SASEGT. Ophthalmopathy patients had moderately to severely active disease, with a Clinical Activity Score of 3 or more, a NOSPECS grade of 4 or more, and a disease duration of less than 3 months. Patients with uncontrolled infections, other autoimmune diseases, pregnancy or lactation were excluded. Clinical symptoms, serum thyroxine and TRAb, thyroid ultrasound, and orbital computed tomography formed the basis for the diagnoses. PBMCs were isolated from 10 ml of fresh peripheral blood by Ficoll-Paque density gradient centrifugation. Trizol reagent was used to extract total RNA, and RNA quality was then checked on an Agilent 2100 Bioanalyzer.

The data were obtained in a study of T cells in Graves' hyperthyroidism and ophthalmopathy (dated by TCRdb to between 2019 and 2020). For the study in its entirety: Peripheral blood samples were taken at the time of initial diagnosis, prior to any treatment. The roughly 91 discovery patients were randomly split 7:3 into training and test sets. To identify TCR V-J signatures that set the groups apart, the researchers used a discovery cohort of about a hundred patients, made up of 43 with Graves' ophthalmopathy and about 55 with stable Graves' hyperthyroidism. After blood sampling, hyperthyroidism patients were treated with methimazole at a starting dose of 30 mg daily, and ophthalmopathy patients were treated with high-dose intravenous methylprednisolone. The study also compared thyroid tissue and blood T-cell repertoires from several Graves' hyperthyroidism patients. Prospective prediction of ophthalmopathy was tested in an independent validation cohort of 18 hyperthyroidism patients and some 17 patients who later progressed to ophthalmopathy. TCR Vbeta CDR3 sequencing of fewer than 150 peripheral blood samples (fewer than 45 ophthalmopathy, 75 to 85 hyperthyroidism and roughly 17 progressor patients) is reported in the paper. Beyond this particular receptor, the publication reports: A 13 V-J signature model separated ophthalmopathy from stable hyperthyroidism, with 87.88% sensitivity and roughly 81% specificity in cross-validation and 80%/75% in testing. No statistical method was used to fix the sample size in advance, and group allocation was not hidden from the investigators. In validation, the model predicted progression to ophthalmopathy a median of about 5.9 months before onset, with roughly 71% sensitivity and roughly 77% specificity. Blood samples also contained most of the expanded thyroid clonotypes (frequency above 0.001), which suggests that blood repertoires may reflect thyroid immune responses.

This receptor was obtained from a woman younger than 30 with Graves' ophthalmopathy. Material for sequencing was blood. This chain joins TRBV6-1 to TRBJ2-7; 7 bases in the middle match TRBD2. The CDR3 region has the sequence CASGRGSQRQYF. The DNA reads TGTGCCAGCGGGCGCGGGAGTCAGAGGCAGTACTTC.